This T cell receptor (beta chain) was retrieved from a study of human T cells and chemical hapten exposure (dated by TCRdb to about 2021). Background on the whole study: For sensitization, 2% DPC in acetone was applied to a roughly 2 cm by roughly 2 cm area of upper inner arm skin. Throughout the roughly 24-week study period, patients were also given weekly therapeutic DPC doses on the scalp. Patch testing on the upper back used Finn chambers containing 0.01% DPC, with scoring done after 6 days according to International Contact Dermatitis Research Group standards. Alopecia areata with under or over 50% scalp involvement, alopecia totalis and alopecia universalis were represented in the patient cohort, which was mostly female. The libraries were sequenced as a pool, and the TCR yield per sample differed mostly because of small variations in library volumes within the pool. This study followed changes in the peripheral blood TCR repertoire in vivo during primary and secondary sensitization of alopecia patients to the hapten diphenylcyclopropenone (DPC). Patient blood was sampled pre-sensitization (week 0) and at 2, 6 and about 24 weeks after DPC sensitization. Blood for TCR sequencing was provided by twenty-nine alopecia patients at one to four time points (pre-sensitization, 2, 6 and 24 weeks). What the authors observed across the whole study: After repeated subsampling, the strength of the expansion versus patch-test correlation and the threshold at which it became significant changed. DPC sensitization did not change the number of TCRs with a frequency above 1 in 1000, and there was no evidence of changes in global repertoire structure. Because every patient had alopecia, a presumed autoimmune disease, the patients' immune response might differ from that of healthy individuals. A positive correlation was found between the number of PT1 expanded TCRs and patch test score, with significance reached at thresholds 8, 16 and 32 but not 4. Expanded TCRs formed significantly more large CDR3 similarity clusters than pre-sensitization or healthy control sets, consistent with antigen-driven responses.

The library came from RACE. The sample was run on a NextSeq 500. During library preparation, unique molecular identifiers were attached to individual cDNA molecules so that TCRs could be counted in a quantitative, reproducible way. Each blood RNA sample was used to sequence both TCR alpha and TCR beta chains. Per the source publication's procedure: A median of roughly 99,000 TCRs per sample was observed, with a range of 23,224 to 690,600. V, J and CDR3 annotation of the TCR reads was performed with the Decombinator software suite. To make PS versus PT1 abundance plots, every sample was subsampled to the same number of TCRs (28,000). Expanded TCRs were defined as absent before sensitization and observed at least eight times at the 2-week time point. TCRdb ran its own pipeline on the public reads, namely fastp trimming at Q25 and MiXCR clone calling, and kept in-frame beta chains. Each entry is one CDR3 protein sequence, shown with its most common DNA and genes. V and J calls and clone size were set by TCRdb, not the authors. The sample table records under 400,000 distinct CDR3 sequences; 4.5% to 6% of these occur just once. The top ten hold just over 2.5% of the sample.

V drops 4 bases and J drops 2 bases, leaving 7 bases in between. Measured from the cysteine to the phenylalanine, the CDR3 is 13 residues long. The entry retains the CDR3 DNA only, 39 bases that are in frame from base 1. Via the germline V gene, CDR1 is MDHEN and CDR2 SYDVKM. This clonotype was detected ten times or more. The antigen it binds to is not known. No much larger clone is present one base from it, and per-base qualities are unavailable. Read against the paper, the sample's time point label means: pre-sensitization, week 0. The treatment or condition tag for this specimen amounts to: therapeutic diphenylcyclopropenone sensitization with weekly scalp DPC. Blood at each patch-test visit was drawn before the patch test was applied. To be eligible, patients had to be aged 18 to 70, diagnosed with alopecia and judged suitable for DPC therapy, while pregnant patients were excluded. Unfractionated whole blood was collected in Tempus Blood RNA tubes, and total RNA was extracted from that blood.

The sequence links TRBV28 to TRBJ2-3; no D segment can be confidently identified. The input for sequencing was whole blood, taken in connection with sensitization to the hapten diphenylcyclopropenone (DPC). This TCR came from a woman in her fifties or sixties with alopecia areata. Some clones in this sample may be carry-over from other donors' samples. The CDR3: CASSSTTTDTQYF. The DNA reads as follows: TGTGCCAGCAGTTCCACTACCACAGATACGCAGTATTTT.